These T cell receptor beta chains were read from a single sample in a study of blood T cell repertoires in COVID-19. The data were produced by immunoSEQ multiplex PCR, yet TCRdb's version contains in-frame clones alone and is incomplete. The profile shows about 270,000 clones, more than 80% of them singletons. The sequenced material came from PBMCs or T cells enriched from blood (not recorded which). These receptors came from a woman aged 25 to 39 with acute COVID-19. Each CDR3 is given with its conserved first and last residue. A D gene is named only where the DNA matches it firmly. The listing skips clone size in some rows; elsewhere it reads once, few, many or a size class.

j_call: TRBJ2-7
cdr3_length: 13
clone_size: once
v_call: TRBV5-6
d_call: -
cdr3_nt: TGTGCCAGCAGCTTGGCACTCGCCTACGAGCAGTACTTC
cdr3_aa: CASSLALAYEQYF

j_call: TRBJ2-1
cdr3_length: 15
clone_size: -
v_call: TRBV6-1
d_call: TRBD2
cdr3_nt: TGTGCCAGCAGTGAGGTCGGGACTAGTTGGCATGAGCAGTTCTTC
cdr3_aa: CASSEVGTSWHEQFF

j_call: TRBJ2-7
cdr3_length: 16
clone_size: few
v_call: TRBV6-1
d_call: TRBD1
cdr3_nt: TGTGCCAGCAGTGAAGTGGGGGGGACAGGGGGCCACGAGCAGTACTTC
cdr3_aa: CASSEVGGTGGHEQYF

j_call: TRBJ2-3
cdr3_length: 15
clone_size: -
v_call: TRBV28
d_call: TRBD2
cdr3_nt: TGTGCCAGCAGTTTAATAGCGGGGAGCACAGATACGCAGTATTTT
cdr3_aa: CASSLIAGSTDTQYF

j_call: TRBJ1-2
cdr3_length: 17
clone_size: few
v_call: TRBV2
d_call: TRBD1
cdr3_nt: TGTGCCAGCAGGGCCCCGGGACAGGGCCTCGTCCTCCATGGCTACACCTTC
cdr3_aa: CASRAPGQGLVLHGYTF

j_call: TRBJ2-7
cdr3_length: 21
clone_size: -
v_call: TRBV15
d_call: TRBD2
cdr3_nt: TGTGCCACCAGCAGAGATCAACGACCGGGACTAGCGGGGTTTGGCTCCTACGAGCAGTACTTC
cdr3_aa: CATSRDQRPGLAGFGSYEQYF

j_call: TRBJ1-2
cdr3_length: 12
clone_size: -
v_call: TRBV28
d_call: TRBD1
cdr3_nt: TGTGCCAGCAGTGCTACAGGGGCTGGCTACACCTTC
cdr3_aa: CASSATGAGYTF

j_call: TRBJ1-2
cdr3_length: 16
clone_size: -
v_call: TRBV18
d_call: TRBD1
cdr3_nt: TGTGCCAGCTCACCTTCCGGGACAGGGGCCCCCGGAGGCTACACCTTC
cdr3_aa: CASSPSGTGAPGGYTF

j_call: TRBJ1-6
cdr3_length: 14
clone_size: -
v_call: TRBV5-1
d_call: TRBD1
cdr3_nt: TGCGCCAGCAGCCCAGGGGGCGGGAGTTCACCCCTCCACTTT
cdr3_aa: CASSPGGGSSPLHF

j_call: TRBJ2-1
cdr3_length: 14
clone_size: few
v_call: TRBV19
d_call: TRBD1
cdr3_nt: TGTGCCAGTACCGGGACAGCTCTCTACAATGAGCAGTTCTTC
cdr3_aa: CASTGTALYNEQFF

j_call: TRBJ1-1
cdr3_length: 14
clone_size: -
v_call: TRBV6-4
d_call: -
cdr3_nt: TGTGCCAGCAAGAAAGAACAGGACGCCACTGAAGCTTTCTTT
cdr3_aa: CASKKEQDATEAFF

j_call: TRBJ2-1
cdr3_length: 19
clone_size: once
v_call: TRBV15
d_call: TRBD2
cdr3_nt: TGTGCCACCAGCAGAGATCGGACAAGACTAGCGGGAGCCCACAATGAGCAGTTCTTC
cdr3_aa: CATSRDRTRLAGAHNEQFF

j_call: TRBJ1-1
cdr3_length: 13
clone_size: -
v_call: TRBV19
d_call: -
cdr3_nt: TGTGCCAGCGCCGGGACTGAGGGCACTGAAGCTTTCTTT
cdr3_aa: CASAGTEGTEAFF

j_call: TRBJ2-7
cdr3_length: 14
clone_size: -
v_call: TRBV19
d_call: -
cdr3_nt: TGTGCCAGTAGTATCGTCGGGAGCTCCTACGAGCAGTACTTC
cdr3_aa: CASSIVGSSYEQYF

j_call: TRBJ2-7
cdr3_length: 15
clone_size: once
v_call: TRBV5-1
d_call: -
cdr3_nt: TGCGCCAGCAGCTTGGGTGGCGGAGGGACCTACGAGCAGTACTTC
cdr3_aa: CASSLGGGGTYEQYF

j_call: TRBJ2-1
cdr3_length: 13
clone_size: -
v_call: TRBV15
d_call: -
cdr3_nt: TGTGCCACCAGCAGAGCGGGGGTCGATGAGCAGTTCTTC
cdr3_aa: CATSRAGVDEQFF

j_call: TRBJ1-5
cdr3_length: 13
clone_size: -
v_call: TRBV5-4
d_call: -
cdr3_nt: TGTGCCAGCAGCTCGGGACACGATCAGCCCCAGCATTTT
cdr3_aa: CASSSGHDQPQHF

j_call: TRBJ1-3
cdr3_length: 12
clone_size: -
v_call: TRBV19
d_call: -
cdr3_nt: TGTGCCAGTAGTATAGACGCGGCCACCATATATTTT
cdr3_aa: CASSIDAATIYF

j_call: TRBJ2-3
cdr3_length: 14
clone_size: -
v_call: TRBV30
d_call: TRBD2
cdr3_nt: TGTGCCTGGAGTAACGCGGGAGGCACAGATACGCAGTATTTT
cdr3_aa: CAWSNAGGTDTQYF

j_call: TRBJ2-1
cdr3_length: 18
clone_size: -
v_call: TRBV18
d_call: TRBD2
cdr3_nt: TGTGCCAGCTCACCAAATAGACTAGCGGATATAAATTACAATGAGCAGTTCTTC
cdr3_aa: CASSPNRLADINYNEQFF

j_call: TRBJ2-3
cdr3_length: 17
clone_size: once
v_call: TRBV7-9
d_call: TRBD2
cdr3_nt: TGTGCCAGCAGCCTCTATACTACTAGCGGGGTGACAGATACGCAGTATTTT
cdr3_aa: CASSLYTTSGVTDTQYF

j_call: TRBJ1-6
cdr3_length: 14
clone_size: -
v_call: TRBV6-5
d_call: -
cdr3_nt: TGTGCCAGCCAACACTACTCTAATAATTCACCCCTCCACTTT
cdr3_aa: CASQHYSNNSPLHF

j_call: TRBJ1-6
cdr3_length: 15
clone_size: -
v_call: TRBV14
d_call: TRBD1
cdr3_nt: TGTGCCAGCAGCCAAGTAACAGGGGGCGCTTCACCCCTCCACTTT
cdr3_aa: CASSQVTGGASPLHF

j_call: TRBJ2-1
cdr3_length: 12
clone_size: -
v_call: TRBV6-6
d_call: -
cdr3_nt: TGTGCCAGCAGCGACAGCCCCAATGAGCAGTTCTTC
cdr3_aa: CASSDSPNEQFF

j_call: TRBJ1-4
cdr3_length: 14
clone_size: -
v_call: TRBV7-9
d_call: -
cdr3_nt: TGTGCCAGCAGCCCCCCGGACAGTAGGGAAAAACTGTTTTTT
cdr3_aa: CASSPPDSREKLFF

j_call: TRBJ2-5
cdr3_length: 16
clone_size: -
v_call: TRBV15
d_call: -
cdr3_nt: TGTGCCACCAGCAGAGATTTAGAGCTGCTCAGGGAGACCCAGTACTTC
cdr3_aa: CATSRDLELLRETQYF

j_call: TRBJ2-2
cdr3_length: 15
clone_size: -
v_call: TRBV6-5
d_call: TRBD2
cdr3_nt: TGTGCCAGCAGAGCGGGGGTTACCGGCACCGGGGAGCTGTTTTTT
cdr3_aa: CASRAGVTGTGELFF

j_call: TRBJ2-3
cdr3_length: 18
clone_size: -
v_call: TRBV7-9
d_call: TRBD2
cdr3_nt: TGTGCCAGCAGCCCCCGGCGGGTAGCGGGGCCCTCCACAGATACGCAGTATTTT
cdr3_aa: CASSPRRVAGPSTDTQYF

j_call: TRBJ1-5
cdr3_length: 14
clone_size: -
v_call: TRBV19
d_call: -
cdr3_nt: TGTGCCAGTAGTGCACCGGGAGGAAGTCAGCCCCAGCATTTT
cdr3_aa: CASSAPGGSQPQHF

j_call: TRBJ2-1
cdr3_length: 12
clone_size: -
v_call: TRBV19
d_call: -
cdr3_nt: TGTGCCAGTGGCCGATCCTACAATGAGCAGTTCTTC
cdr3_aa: CASGRSYNEQFF

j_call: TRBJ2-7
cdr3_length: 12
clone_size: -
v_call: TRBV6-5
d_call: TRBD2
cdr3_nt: TGTGCCAGCAGCCGGGGGGAACACGAGCAGTACTTC
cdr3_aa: CASSRGEHEQYF

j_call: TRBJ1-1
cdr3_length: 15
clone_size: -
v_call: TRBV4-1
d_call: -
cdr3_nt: TGCGCCAGCAGCCAAGAATTTCAGGAGAACACTGAAGCTTTCTTT
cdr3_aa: CASSQEFQENTEAFF

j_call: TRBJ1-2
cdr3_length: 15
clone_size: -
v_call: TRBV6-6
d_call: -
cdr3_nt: TGTGCCAGCAGTTACGCGGCAGAATATAACTATGGCTACACCTTC
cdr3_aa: CASSYAAEYNYGYTF

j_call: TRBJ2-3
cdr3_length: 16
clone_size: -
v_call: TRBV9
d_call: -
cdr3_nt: TGTGCCAGCAGCGTGAGGGTAGCCCCAAATAGCGATACGCAGTATTTT
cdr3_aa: CASSVRVAPNSDTQYF

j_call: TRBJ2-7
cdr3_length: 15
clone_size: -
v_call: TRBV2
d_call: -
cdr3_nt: TGTGCCAGCAGTGAGAAGGGGCTCGGAACCTACGAGCAGTACTTC
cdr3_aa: CASSEKGLGTYEQYF

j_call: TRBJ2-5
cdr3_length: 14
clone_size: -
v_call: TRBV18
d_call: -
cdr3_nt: TGTGCCAGCTCCTTATCCGGGAAACAAGAGACCCAGTACTTC
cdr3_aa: CASSLSGKQETQYF

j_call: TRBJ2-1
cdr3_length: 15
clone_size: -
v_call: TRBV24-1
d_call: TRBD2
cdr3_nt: TGTGCCACCAGTGACCAAAGGACTAGTTTCTTTGAGCAGTTCTTC
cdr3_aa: CATSDQRTSFFEQFF

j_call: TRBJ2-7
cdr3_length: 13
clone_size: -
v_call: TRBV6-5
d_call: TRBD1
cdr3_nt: TGTGCCAGCAAGAGGGACAGAGCCTACGAGCAGTACTTC
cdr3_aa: CASKRDRAYEQYF

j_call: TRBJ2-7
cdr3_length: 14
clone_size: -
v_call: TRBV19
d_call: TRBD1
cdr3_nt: TGTGCCAGTACCGGGACAGGGGGGTCCTACGAGCAGTACTTC
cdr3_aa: CASTGTGGSYEQYF

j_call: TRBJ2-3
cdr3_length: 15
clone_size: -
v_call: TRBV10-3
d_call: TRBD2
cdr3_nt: TGTGCCATCAGTGAAAGCGGGGGGCCCCAGCTACTATGGGATTTT
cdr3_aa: CAISESGGPQLLWDF

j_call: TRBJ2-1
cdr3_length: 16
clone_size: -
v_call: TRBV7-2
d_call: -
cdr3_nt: TGTGCCAGCAGCTTAGTGGGGGCTTCCTCCTACAATGAGCAGTTCTTC
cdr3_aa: CASSLVGASSYNEQFF

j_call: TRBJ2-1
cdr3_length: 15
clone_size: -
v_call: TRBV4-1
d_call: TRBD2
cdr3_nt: TGCGCCAGCAGCCCGGGACTAGCGGGACGCGGTGAGCAGTTCTTC
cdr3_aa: CASSPGLAGRGEQFF

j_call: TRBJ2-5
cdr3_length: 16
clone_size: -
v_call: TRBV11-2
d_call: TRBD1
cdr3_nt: TGTGCCAGCAGCTTAGCCCGGGACAGGGGAAGGGAGACCCAGTACTTC
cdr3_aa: CASSLARDRGRETQYF

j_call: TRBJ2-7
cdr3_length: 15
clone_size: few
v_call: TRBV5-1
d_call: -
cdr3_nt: TGCGCCAGCAGCGCGGCTCCACAGGGCAACTACGAGCAGTACTTC
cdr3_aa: CASSAAPQGNYEQYF

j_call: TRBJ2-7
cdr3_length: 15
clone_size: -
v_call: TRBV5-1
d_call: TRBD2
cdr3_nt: TGCGCCAGCAGCTTGGCCGAGGGACTAGCGGACGAGCAGTACTTC
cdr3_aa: CASSLAEGLADEQYF

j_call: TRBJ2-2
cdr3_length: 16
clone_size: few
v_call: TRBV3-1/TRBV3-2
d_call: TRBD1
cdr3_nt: TGTGCCAGCACCCAAACCGGGACAGGGGGCGCCGGGGAGCTGTTTTTT
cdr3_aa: CASTQTGTGGAGELFF

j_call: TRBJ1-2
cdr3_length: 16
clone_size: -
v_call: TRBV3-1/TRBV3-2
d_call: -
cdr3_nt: TGTGCCAGCAGCCAAGATGAGTGGGGAGGAGCCTATGGCTACACCTTC
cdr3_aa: CASSQDEWGGAYGYTF

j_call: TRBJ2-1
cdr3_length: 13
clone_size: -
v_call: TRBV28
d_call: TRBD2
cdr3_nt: TGTGCCAGCAGACTAGCGGGGCCGAATGAGCAGTTCTTC
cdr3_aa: CASRLAGPNEQFF

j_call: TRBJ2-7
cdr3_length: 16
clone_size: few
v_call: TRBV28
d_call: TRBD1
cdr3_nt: TGTGCCAGCAGTCGAGCTTCCGGGACAGGGGGAAGTGAGCAGTACTTC
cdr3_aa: CASSRASGTGGSEQYF

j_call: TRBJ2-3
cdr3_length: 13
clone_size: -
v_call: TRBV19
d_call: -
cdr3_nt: TGTGCCAGTAGGCACAGGGAAGCCGATACGCAGTATTTT
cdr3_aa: CASRHREADTQYF